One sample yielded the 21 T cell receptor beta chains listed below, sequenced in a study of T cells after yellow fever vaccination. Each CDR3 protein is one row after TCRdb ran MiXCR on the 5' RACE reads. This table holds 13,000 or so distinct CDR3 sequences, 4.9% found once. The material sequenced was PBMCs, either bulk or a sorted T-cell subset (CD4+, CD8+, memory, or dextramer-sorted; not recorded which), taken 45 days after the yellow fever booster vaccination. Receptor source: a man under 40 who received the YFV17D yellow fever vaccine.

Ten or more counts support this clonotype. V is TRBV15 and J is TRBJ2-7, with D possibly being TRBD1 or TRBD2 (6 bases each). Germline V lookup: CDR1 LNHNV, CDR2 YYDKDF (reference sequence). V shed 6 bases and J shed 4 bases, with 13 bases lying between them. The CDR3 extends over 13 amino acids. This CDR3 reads CATSHQGRYEQYF. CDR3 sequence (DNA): TGTGCCACCAGTCATCAGGGGAGGTACGAGCAGTACTTC.

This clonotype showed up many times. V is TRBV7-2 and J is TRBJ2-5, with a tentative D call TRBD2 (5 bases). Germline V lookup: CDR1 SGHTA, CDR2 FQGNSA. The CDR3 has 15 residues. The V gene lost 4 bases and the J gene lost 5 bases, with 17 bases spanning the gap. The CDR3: CASSSDGGLWETQYF. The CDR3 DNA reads TGTGCCAGCAGCTCGGACGGAGGACTGTGGGAGACCCAGTACTTC.

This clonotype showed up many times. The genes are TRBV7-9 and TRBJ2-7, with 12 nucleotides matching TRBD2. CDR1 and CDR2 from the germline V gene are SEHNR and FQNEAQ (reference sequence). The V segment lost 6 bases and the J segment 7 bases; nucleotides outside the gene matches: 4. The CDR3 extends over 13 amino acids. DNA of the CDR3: TGTGCCAGCAGTCCCGGACTAGCGGGGGAGCAGTACTTC. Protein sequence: CASSPGLAGEQYF.

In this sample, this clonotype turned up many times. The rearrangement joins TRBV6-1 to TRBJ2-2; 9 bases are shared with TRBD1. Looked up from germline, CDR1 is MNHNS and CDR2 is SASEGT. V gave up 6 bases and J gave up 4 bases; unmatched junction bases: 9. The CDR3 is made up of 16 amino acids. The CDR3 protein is CASRDYGTGLTGELFF. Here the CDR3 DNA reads TGTGCCAGCAGGGATTACGGGACAGGGCTCACCGGGGAGCTGTTTTTT.

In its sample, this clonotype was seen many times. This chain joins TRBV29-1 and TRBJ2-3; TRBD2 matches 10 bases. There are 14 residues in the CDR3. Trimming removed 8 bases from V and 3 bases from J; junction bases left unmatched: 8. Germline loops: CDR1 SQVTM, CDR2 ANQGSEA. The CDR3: CSLSGGVLTDTQYF. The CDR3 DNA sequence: TGCAGCCTAAGCGGGGGGGTACTTACAGATACGCAGTATTTT.

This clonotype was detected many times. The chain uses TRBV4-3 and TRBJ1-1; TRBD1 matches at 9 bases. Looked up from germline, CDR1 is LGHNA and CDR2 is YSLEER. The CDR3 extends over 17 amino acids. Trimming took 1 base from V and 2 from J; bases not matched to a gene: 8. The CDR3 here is CASSQVQWGQGNTEAFF. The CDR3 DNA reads TGCGCCAGCAGCCAAGTCCAATGGGGACAGGGAAACACTGAAGCTTTCTTT.

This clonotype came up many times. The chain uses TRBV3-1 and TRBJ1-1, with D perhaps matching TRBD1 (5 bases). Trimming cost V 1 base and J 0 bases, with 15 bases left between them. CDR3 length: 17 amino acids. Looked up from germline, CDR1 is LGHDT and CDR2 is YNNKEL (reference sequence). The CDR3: CASSQAETDPMNTEAFF. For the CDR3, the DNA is TGTGCCAGCAGCCAAGCCGAGACAGACCCGATGAACACTGAAGCTTTCTTT.

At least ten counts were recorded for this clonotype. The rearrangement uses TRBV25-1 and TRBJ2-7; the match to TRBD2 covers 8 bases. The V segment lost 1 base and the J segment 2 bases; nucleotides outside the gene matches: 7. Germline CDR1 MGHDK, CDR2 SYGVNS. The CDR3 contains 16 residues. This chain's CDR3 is CASSESNSGKPYEQYF. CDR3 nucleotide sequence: TGTGCCAGCAGTGAATCCAATAGCGGGAAACCCTACGAGCAGTACTTC.

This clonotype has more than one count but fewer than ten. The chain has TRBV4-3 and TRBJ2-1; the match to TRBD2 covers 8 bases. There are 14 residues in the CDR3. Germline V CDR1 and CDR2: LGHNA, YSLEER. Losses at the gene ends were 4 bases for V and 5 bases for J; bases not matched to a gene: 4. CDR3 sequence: CASSLGLADNEQFF. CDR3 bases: TGCGCCAGCAGCCTCGGACTAGCAGACAATGAGCAGTTCTTC.

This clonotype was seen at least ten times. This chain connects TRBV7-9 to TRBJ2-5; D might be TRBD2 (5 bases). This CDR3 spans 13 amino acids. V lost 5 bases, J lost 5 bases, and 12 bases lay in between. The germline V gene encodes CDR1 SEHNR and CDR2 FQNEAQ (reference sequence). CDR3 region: CASSPAVGETQYF. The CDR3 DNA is TGTGCCAGCAGCCCAGCGGTGGGTGAGACCCAGTACTTC.

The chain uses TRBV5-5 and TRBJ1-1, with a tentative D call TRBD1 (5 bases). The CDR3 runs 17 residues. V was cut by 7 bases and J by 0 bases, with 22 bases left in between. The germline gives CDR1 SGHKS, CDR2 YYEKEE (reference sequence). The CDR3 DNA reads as TGTGCCAGCGGCCTGGGGCTCCGCACCTCCATGAACACTGAAGCTTTCTTT. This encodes CASGLGLRTSMNTEAFF.

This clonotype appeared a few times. The CDR3 spells CASSRTSGRRETQYF. The CDR3 bases are TGTGCCAGCAGCCGAACTAGCGGGAGGAGGGAGACCCAGTACTTC. The chain carries TRBV12-3 or TRBV12-4 and TRBJ2-5; 12 bases map to TRBD2. The CDR3 totals 15 residues. The trim removed 6 bases at V and 5 bases at J, leaving 7 bases unmatched.

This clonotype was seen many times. The CDR3 reads CSGERQGGYTF. CDR3 in DNA: TGCAGCGGGGAAAGACAGGGGGGCTACACCTTC. This chain links TRBV29-1 with TRBJ1-2; 8 bases are a match to TRBD1. J lost 8 bases, V lost 7 bases, and 6 bases had no gene match. CDR3 length equals 11 residues. CDR1 SQVTM and CDR2 ANQGSEA come from the germline V gene.

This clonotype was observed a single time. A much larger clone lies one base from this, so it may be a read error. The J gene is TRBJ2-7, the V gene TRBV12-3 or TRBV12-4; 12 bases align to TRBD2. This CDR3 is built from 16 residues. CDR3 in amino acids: CVSRSMTSGSAYEQYF. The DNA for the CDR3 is TGTGTCAGCAGATCTATGACTAGCGGGAGTGCCTACGAGCAGTACTTC.

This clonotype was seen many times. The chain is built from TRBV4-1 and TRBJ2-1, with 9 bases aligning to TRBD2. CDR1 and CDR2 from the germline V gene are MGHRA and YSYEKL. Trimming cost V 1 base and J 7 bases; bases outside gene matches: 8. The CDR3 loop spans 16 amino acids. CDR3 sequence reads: CASSQVELAGRNEQFF. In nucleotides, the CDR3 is TGCGCCAGCAGCCAAGTTGAACTAGCGGGCCGGAATGAGCAGTTCTTC.

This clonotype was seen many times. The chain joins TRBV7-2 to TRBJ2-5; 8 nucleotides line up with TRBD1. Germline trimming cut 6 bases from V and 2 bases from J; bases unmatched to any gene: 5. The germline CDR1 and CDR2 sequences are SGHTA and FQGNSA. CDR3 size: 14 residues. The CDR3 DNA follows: TGTGCCAGCAGGTTTCGGACAGGGCAAGAGACCCAGTACTTC. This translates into CASRFRTGQETQYF.

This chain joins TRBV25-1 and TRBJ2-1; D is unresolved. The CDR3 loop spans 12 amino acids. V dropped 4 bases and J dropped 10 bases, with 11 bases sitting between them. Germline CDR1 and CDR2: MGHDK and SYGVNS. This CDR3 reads CASSGRVGEQFF. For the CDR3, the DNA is TGTGCCAGCAGTGGAAGGGTAGGAGAGCAGTTCTTC.

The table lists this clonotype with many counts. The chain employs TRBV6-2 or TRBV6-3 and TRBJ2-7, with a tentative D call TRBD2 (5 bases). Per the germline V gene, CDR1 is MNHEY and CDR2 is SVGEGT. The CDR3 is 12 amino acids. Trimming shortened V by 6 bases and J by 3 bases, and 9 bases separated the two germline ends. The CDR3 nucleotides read TGTGCCAGCAGCCGACGGGGCTACGAGCAGTACTTC. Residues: CASSRRGYEQYF.

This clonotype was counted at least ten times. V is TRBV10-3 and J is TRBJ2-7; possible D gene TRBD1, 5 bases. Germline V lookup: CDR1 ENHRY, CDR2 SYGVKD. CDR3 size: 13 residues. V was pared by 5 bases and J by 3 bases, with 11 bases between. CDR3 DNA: TGTGCCATCAGTATATCCAGGGACTACGAGCAGTACTTC. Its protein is CAISISRDYEQYF.

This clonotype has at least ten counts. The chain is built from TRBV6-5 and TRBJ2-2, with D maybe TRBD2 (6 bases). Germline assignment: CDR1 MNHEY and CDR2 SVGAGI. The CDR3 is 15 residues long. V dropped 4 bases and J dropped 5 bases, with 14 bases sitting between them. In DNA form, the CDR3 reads TGTGCCAGCAGTTTTCAGCCTGGGGGGACCGGGGAGCTGTTTTTT. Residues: CASSFQPGGTGELFF.

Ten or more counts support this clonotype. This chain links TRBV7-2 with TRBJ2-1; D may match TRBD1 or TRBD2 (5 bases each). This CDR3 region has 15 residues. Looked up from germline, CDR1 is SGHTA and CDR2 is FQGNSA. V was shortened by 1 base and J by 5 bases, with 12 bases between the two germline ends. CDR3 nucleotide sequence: TGTGCCAGCAGCTTAGGGGGGATCAAGGACAATGAGCAGTTCTTC. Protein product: CASSLGGIKDNEQFF.